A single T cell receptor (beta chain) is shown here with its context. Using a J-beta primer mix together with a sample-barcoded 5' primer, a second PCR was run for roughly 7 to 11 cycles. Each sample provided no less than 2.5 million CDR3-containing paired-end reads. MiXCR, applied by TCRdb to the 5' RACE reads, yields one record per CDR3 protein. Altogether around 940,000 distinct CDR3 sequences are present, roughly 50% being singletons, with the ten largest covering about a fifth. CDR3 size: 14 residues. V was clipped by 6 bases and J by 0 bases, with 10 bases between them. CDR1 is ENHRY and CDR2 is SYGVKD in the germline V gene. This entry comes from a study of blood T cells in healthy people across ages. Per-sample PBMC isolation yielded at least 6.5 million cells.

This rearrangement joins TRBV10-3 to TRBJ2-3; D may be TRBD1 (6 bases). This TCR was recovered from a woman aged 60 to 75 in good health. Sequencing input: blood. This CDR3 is CAIRSGQSTDTQYF. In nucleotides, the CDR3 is TGTGCCATCAGATCCGGACAGAGCACAGATACGCAGTATTTT.